A selection of T cell receptor beta chains follows, all from one sample in a study of cytomegalovirus exposure and HLA in healthy donors. Clones were sequenced by immunoSEQ multiplex PCR, and TCRdb holds only the in-frame ones, with some missing. The data show roughly 92,000 clones, under 9% seen once. The material sequenced was PBMCs. These receptors were collected from a man aged 45-65 years in good health and CMV-seronegative. Both conserved end residues are part of each CDR3. D genes are given only for firm matches. Clone size is shown for a subset of rows, as once, few, many or a class of expanded clone.

clone size,V gene,D gene,J gene,CDR3 DNA,CDR3 protein
.,TRBV29-1,.,TRBJ2-7,TGCAGCGTTGTACTGTCCTCGTCCTCCTACGAGCAGTACTTC,CSVVLSSSSYEQYF
.,TRBV6-5,TRBD1,TRBJ1-1,TGTGCCAGCGAGGACAGGAACATGAACACTGAAGCTTTCTTT,CASEDRNMNTEAFF
.,TRBV28,.,TRBJ2-2,TGTGCCAGCAGTTTACGATTAGGGGGGGTGCGGACCGGGGAGCTGTTTTTT,CASSLRLGGVRTGELFF
few,TRBV7-9,.,TRBJ1-4,TGTGCCAGCAGCGTACGGGAAAAACTGTTTTTT,CASSVREKLFF
.,TRBV5-4,.,TRBJ2-7,TGTGCCAGCAGCTTGGGACCTCCGCGACAATACGAGCAGTACTTC,CASSLGPPRQYEQYF
few,TRBV27,.,TRBJ1-6,TGTGCCAGCAGTTCAAGACGGGGACCCCTCCACTTT,CASSSRRGPLHF
few,TRBV19,.,TRBJ1-5,TGTGCCAGCAACGTAGGGGGTGGCAATCAGCCCCAGCATTTT,CASNVGGGNQPQHF
few,TRBV14,.,TRBJ2-7,TGTGCCGGCAGCCTGCGTTTGGGGGCCTCCTACGAGCAGTACTTC,CAGSLRLGASYEQYF
few,TRBV21-1,.,TRBJ1-4,TGTGCCAGCAGCCCCGGGGGGGGGCGAGTTGAAAAACTGTTTTTT,CASSPGGGRVEKLFF
.,TRBV9,TRBD1,TRBJ2-3,TGTGCCAGCAGCGTCGGGACAGGGTTCCCAGATACGCAGTATTTT,CASSVGTGFPDTQYF
.,TRBV10-3,.,TRBJ2-7,TGTGCCATCAGTGTAGAGTTGAGCGAGCAGTACTTC,CAISVELSEQYF
.,TRBV7-2,.,TRBJ1-6,TGTGCCAGCGGGGCGGGGGATAATTCACCCCTCCACTTT,CASGAGDNSPLHF
few,TRBV2,.,TRBJ2-7,TGTGCCAGCAGTGATTCGGGGAACTACGAGCAGTACTTC,CASSDSGNYEQYF
few,TRBV27,.,TRBJ1-1,TGTGCCAGCAGTCAACAGGGCTATACGCCTGAAGCTTTCTTT,CASSQQGYTPEAFF